These T cell receptor beta chains were read from a single sample in a study of PD-1 blockade in classical Hodgkin lymphoma. This table comes from immunoSEQ multiplex PCR, and its TCRdb copy is limited to in-frame clones, with some not included. The sample carries approximately 39,000 clones, 70% to 80% recorded once. This specimen consisted of peripheral blood mononuclear cells (PBMCs), obtained before the fourth cycle of nivolumab. The source of these receptors is a human donor with classical Hodgkin lymphoma. Both conserved end residues are part of each CDR3. A D gene is named only where the DNA matches it firmly. Some rows mark clone size as missing; the rest say once, few, many or name a class of expanded clone.

abundance	v_gene	d_gene	j_gene	CDR3aa	CDR3nt
NA	TRBV5-1	TRBD2	TRBJ2-7	CASGLLAGGTYEQYF	TGCGCCAGCGGGTTACTAGCGGGGGGAACTTACGAGCAGTACTTC
NA	TRBV7-9	NA	TRBJ1-5	CASSLEDRNQPQHF	TGTGCCAGCAGCTTAGAGGACAGAAATCAGCCCCAGCATTTT
NA	TRBV5-1	NA	TRBJ2-2	CASSARQNANTGELFF	TGCGCCAGCAGCGCCCGACAGAACGCGAACACCGGGGAGCTGTTTTTT
once	TRBV9	NA	TRBJ2-1	CASSVEYNEQFF	TGTGCCAGCAGCGTAGAGTACAATGAGCAGTTCTTC
NA	TRBV10-3	NA	TRBJ1-4	CAISESTRGEKLFF	TGTGCCATCAGTGAGTCGACTCGTGGCGAAAAACTGTTTTTT
NA	TRBV19	NA	TRBJ1-1	CASTENTEAFF	TGTGCCAGTACAGAGAACACTGAAGCTTTCTTT
NA	TRBV7-2	NA	TRBJ2-2	CASSFWGAISNTGELFF	TGTGCCAGCAGCTTTTGGGGGGCCATTTCGAACACCGGGGAGCTGTTTTTT
NA	TRBV7-9	NA	TRBJ2-5	CASSLVGLQTRETQYF	TGTGCCAGCAGCTTAGTAGGCTTACAGACCAGAGAGACCCAGTACTTC
NA	TRBV25-1	NA	TRBJ2-3	CASSDPRRYTDTQYF	TGTGCCAGCAGTGATCCGCGGAGATACACAGATACGCAGTATTTT
NA	TRBV15	TRBD1	TRBJ2-1	CATSRAAGGSYNEQFF	TGTGCCACCAGCAGAGCCGCAGGGGGCTCTTACAATGAGCAGTTCTTC
NA	TRBV4-1	TRBD1	TRBJ2-3	CASSQGQGSTDTQYF	TGCGCCAGCAGCCAGGGACAGGGGTCCACAGATACGCAGTATTTT
once	TRBV28	NA	TRBJ2-7	CASSPFYSYEQYF	TGTGCCAGCAGTCCCTTCTACTCCTACGAGCAGTACTTC
NA	TRBV18	TRBD1	TRBJ2-7	CASSPQAPQGAREQYF	TGTGCCAGCTCACCACAAGCGCCTCAGGGGGCCAGGGAGCAGTACTTC
once	TRBV7-3	NA	TRBJ1-1	CASSLLTEWSTEAFF	TGTGCCAGCAGCTTACTAACGGAGTGGAGTACTGAAGCTTTCTTT
NA	TRBV13	NA	TRBJ1-2	CASSLVLPGSNYGYTF	TGTGCCAGCAGCTTAGTTCTTCCCGGGTCCAACTATGGCTACACCTTC
NA	TRBV6-6	NA	TRBJ1-2	CASSSQVYGYTF	TGTGCCAGCAGTTCCCAAGTCTATGGCTACACCTTC
NA	TRBV7-9	TRBD1	TRBJ2-7	CASSKDRDRGEQYF	TGTGCCAGCAGCAAGGACAGGGACCGCGGCGAGCAGTACTTC
NA	TRBV9	NA	TRBJ2-3	CASSVATWGGHTDTQYF	TGTGCCAGCAGCGTAGCTACGTGGGGGGGCCACACAGATACGCAGTATTTT
few	TRBV13	TRBD2	TRBJ2-5	CASSLVGLAGTKETQYF	TGTGCCAGCAGCTTAGTTGGACTAGCGGGGACCAAAGAGACCCAGTACTTC
NA	TRBV10-2	NA	TRBJ1-5	CASSARERQPQHF	TGCGCCAGCAGTGCGAGGGAACGGCAGCCCCAGCATTTT
NA	TRBV9	NA	TRBJ2-5	CASSVGGAAYETQYF	TGTGCCAGCAGCGTAGGCGGGGCCGCGTACGAGACCCAGTACTTC
NA	TRBV23-1	TRBD1	TRBJ2-5	CASSHRGRETQYF	TGCGCCAGCAGTCACAGGGGGCGGGAGACCCAGTACTTC
once	TRBV7-7	TRBD2	TRBJ2-1	CASSPRASGGQYNEQFF	TGTGCTAGCAGCCCCCGTGCTAGCGGGGGCCAATACAATGAGCAGTTCTTC
NA	TRBV27	NA	TRBJ1-3	CASSSTGGNTIYF	TGTGCCAGCAGTTCGACAGGCGGAAACACCATATATTTT
NA	TRBV7-2	TRBD1	TRBJ2-5	CASTDRGQETQYF	TGTGCCAGCACGGACAGGGGGCAAGAGACCCAGTACTTC
NA	TRBV28	NA	TRBJ1-2	CASSLSDSYGYTF	TGTGCCAGCAGTTTGTCGGACTCGTATGGCTACACCTTC
few	TRBV19	NA	TRBJ2-7	CASKSDSSYEQYF	TGTGCCAGTAAAAGCGATAGCTCCTACGAGCAGTACTTC
NA	TRBV29-1	NA	TRBJ2-7	CSVRDYEQYF	TGCAGCGTTCGGGACTACGAGCAGTACTTC
NA	TRBV28	TRBD1	TRBJ1-5	CASSRDRRRNQPQHF	TGTGCCAGCAGCAGGGACAGGAGGCGCAATCAGCCCCAGCATTTT
NA	TRBV27	TRBD1	TRBJ1-6	CASSLGRGGSNSPLHF	TGTGCCAGCAGTTTGGGAAGAGGGGGCTCTAATTCACCCCTCCACTTT
NA	TRBV28	NA	TRBJ1-2	CASSSPGSFSYGYTF	TGTGCCAGCAGTTCACCCGGATCGTTCTCATATGGCTACACCTTC
few	TRBV15	TRBD2	TRBJ2-7	CATSRGLAGASEQYF	TGTGCCACCAGCAGAGGGCTAGCGGGGGCCTCCGAGCAGTACTTC
once	TRBV2	TRBD1	TRBJ1-1	CASSEPPGTGEAFF	TGTGCCAGCAGTGAACCCCCCGGGACAGGGGAAGCTTTCTTT
NA	TRBV7-6	TRBD2	TRBJ2-5	CASSHPAGGETQYF	TGTGCCAGCAGCCATCCAGCGGGGGGAGAGACCCAGTACTTC
NA	TRBV6-6	NA	TRBJ2-2	CASSFDGTGELFF	TGTGCCAGCAGTTTCGACGGCACCGGGGAGCTGTTTTTT
NA	TRBV4-3	NA	TRBJ1-1	CASSQDGTPNTEAFF	TGCGCCAGCAGCCAAGATGGGACACCGAACACTGAAGCTTTCTTT
NA	TRBV5-1	NA	TRBJ2-3	CASSLGLTDTQYF	TGCGCCAGCAGCTTGGGACTAACAGATACGCAGTATTTT
few	TRBV5-4	NA	TRBJ2-5	CASSSYSFLGETQYF	TGTGCCAGCAGCTCCTACTCCTTTCTCGGGGAGACCCAGTACTTC
NA	TRBV4-1	NA	TRBJ2-3	CASSQGGGSSTDTQYF	TGCGCCAGCAGCCAAGGGGGCGGATCTAGCACAGATACGCAGTATTTT
few	TRBV6-5	NA	TRBJ1-3	CASSSQGSGNTIYF	TGTGCCAGCAGTAGTCAGGGCTCTGGAAACACCATATATTTT